This passage covers 2 T cell receptor beta chains from one sample sequenced in a study of identical twins. TCRdb re-analysed the 5' RACE reads in MiXCR, keeping a single row per CDR3 protein. The profile covers about 190,000 distinct CDR3 sequences, with about a sixth appearing a single time and roughly two fifths taken by the ten largest. The sample also formed part of further work on T cells expressing NK-cell markers.

Sequenced: CD8+ T cells sorted from blood. All receptors come from a woman between 18 and 29 years old in good health.

This clonotype came up a few times. The chain is built from TRBV9 and TRBJ2-3; 10 nucleotides match TRBD2. The CDR3 has 14 residues. Germline V CDR1 and CDR2: SGDLS, YYNGEE. V shed 4 bases, J shed 4 bases, and the junction held 3 bases outside the gene matches. The CDR3 sequence: CASSNGLAADTQYF. CDR3 in DNA: TGTGCCAGCAGCAACGGACTAGCGGCAGATACGCAGTATTTT.

This clonotype was counted a few times. The genes are TRBV11-3 and TRBJ2-3; TRBD2 is a possible D gene (5 bases). The V and J ends lost 5 bases and 2 bases respectively, with 17 bases between them. CDR1 SGHNT and CDR2 YENEEA come from the germline V gene. The CDR3 has 16 residues. The CDR3, as DNA: TGTGCCAGCAGCCCAGTCCCCAGCGGACCCACAGATACGCAGTATTTT. Translation: CASSPVPSGPTDTQYF.